These 15 T cell receptor beta chains share one sample of origin, sequenced in a study of blood T cell repertoires in COVID-19. Generated by immunoSEQ multiplex PCR, the TCRdb table keeps only in-frame clones and is missing some. The sample includes over 150,000 clones, roughly 85% of them seen just once. The sample was peripheral blood. These receptors all stem from a man aged 35-49 years with acute or convalescent COVID-19.

The chain couples TRBV5-1 to TRBJ1-4, with D unclear. Between the trimmed V and J ends, which lost 5 bases and 8 bases, there was a span of 16 bases. CDR3 length equals 14 residues. From germline, CDR1 is SGHRS and CDR2 YFSETQ. The DNA for the CDR3 is TGCGCCAGCAGGGGTGCCGGGTCAAGCGAAAAACTGTTTTTT. Protein product: CASRGAGSSEKLFF.

The rearrangement uses TRBV23-1 and TRBJ2-3, with D maybe TRBD1 (6 bases). TRBV23-1 is labeled an ORF, and its function is uncertain. V gave up 2 bases and J gave up 6 bases, with 21 bases separating them. The CDR3 extends over 17 amino acids. CDR3: CASSQTESQGQGDTQYF. As DNA, the CDR3 is TGCGCCAGCAGTCAAACGGAGTCACAGGGCCAGGGGGATACGCAGTATTTT.

The V and J genes are TRBV4-2 and TRBJ2-2; 9 bases match TRBD2. Germline lookup yields CDR1 LGHNA and CDR2 YNFKEQ. With 1 base clipped from V and 0 bases from J, the junction kept 3 bases outside the gene matches. The CDR3 consists of 17 residues. In DNA, the CDR3 is TGTGCCAGCAGCCAAGGGGTAGCGGGGGCGAACACCGGGGAGCTGTTTTTT. Translating it yields CASSQGVAGANTGELFF.

This clone turned up a few times. V gene TRBV6-5 combines with J gene TRBJ2-2; 7 bases line up with TRBD2. The CDR3 is 15 residues long. Germline lookup yields CDR1 MNHEY and CDR2 SVGAGI. The junction had 11 bases not matched to a gene; V was cut back by 6 bases and J by 7 bases. The CDR3 DNA reads as TGTGCCAGCAGACCGGGGGGTCACACCAGCGGGGAGCTGTTTTTT. Translated, it gives CASRPGGHTSGELFF.

In its sample, this clone was seen a few times. This sequence joins TRBV10-2 and TRBJ1-2; D ambiguous. Germline values: CDR1 WSHSY, CDR2 SAAADI. The CDR3 extends over 13 amino acids. The germline V and J ends were trimmed by 2 bases and 3 bases, with 7 bases remaining between them. As DNA, the CDR3 is TGCGCCAGCAGTGAGCTAGGAGACTATGGCTACACCTTC. As protein: CASSELGDYGYTF.

J is TRBJ2-2 and V is TRBV19, with TRBD1 identical over 11 bases. The CDR3 extends over 18 amino acids. Losses at the gene ends were 7 bases for V and 7 bases for J; bases not matched to a gene: 17. Germline assignment: CDR1 LNHDA and CDR2 SQIVND (reference sequence). In DNA form, the CDR3 reads TGTGCCAGTACCCCCCTCGGGACAGGGGGAAGAAGGGGCGGGGAGCTGTTTTTT. Residues: CASTPLGTGGRRGGELFF.

This sequence joins TRBV25-1 and TRBJ1-3; TRBD1 agrees at 8 bases. The CDR3 covers 16 residues. V shed 5 bases, J shed 4 bases, and the junction held 10 bases outside the gene matches. Germline V gene data show CDR1 as MGHDK and CDR2 as SYGVNS. The CDR3 loop reads CASSPTGTGVGNTIYF. Written as DNA, the CDR3 is TGTGCCAGCAGTCCAACCGGGACAGGAGTCGGAAACACCATATATTTT.

This rearrangement joins TRBV9 to TRBJ2-3; 8 bases match TRBD1. V gave up 3 bases and J gave up 5 bases; unmatched junction bases: 11. Germline lookup yields CDR1 SGDLS and CDR2 YYNGEE. The CDR3 is 16 residues long. CDR3 DNA sequence: TGTGCCAGCAGCGGAGGACAGGGTCGATCGGGAGATACGCAGTATTTT. Its protein product is CASSGGQGRSGDTQYF.

The chain has TRBV30 and TRBJ1-5; tentatively, D is TRBD1 (5 bases). V lost 1 base and J 4 bases, leaving 11 bases between the germline ends. The germline V gene has CDR1 GTSNPN and CDR2 SVGIG (reference sequence). CDR3 length equals 14 residues. This CDR3 is CAWSDGGTNQPQHF. In DNA, the CDR3 is TGTGCCTGGAGTGACGGGGGAACGAATCAGCCCCAGCATTTT.

The chain combines TRBV7-3 with TRBJ2-2, with unresolved D. CDR1 is SGHTA and CDR2 is FQGTGA in the germline V gene. The germline V and J ends were trimmed by 2 bases and 0 bases, with 4 bases remaining between them. The CDR3 contains 14 residues. For the CDR3, the DNA is TGTGCCAGCAGCTTATATGCGAACACCGGGGAGCTGTTTTTT. This sequence encodes CASSLYANTGELFF.

V is TRBV5-4 and J is TRBJ2-1; 9 positions match TRBD2. The V gene's germline CDR1 is SGHNT and CDR2 YYREEE (reference sequence). Trimming took 1 base from V and 9 from J; bases not matched to a gene: 8. CDR3 length: 15 amino acids. CDR3 nucleotides: TGTGCCAGCAGCTTGATTAGCGGGGGAGGCGGTGAGCAGTTCTTC. Protein sequence: CASSLISGGGGEQFF.

V is TRBV27 and J is TRBJ1-2; D uncertain. V was shortened by 5 bases and J by 8 bases, with 24 bases between the two germline ends. The CDR3 loop spans 16 amino acids. The V gene's germline CDR1 is MNHEY and CDR2 SMNVEV (reference sequence). The CDR3 loop reads CASSLFPRGGPWGYTF. CDR3 DNA sequence: TGTGCCAGCAGTCTCTTTCCCCGGGGAGGCCCTTGGGGCTACACCTTC.

This clone was counted only a few times. The V call is TRBV19, the J call TRBJ1-5; tentatively, D is TRBD1 (6 bases). The CDR3 runs 14 residues. CDR1 and CDR2 (germline): LNHDA, SQIVND (reference sequence). V was cut by 3 bases and J by 7 bases, with 13 bases left in between. The CDR3 here is CASSIINRDQPQHF. CDR3 coding DNA: TGTGCCAGTAGTATTATCAACAGGGACCAGCCCCAGCATTTT.

V is TRBV3-1 (or the pseudogene TRBV3-2) and J is TRBJ1-1, with 12 bases that match TRBD1. Germline CDR1 and CDR2: LGHDT and YNNKEL (reference sequence). The CDR3 contains 14 residues. V lost 4 bases to trimming and J lost 11 bases; unmatched junction nucleotides: 8. CDR3 DNA sequence: TGTGCCAGCAGCCCGACTGGGACAGGGGGCGAGGCTTTCTTT. Protein: CASSPTGTGGEAFF.

The rearrangement links TRBV7-8 to TRBJ2-3; 12 bases fit TRBD2. CDR3 size: 18 residues. The germline CDR1 and CDR2 sequences are SGHVS and FQNEAQ. The ends lost 5 bases at V and 0 bases at J; junction bases unmatched: 9. CDR3 region: CASSELAGGATSTDTQYF. The CDR3 bases are TGTGCCAGCAGCGAACTAGCGGGGGGCGCAACTAGCACAGATACGCAGTATTTT.